Listed here are 22 T cell receptor beta chains from one sample, sequenced in a study of control samples from healthy donors and cancer patients. This table comes from immunoSEQ multiplex PCR, and its TCRdb copy is limited to in-frame clones, with some not included. In the table there are approximately 99,000 clones, 82% of which are singletons. Sequencing input: blood. These receptors were taken from a man between 18 and 29 years old in good health.

The rearrangement uses TRBV4-2 and TRBJ2-1, with TRBD1 matching 7 bases. Per germline, CDR1 LGHNA and CDR2 YNFKEQ. V lost 4 bases and J lost 8; bases outside the gene matches: 11. The CDR3 totals 15 residues. For the CDR3, the DNA is TGTGCCAGCAGCCTTAACGGGGCAGGGGGTCATGAGCAGTTCTTC. Translating it yields CASSLNGAGGHEQFF.

V gene TRBV5-8 combines with J gene TRBJ2-6; no firm D call. This CDR3 has 17 residues. CDR1 is SGHTS and CDR2 is YDEGEE in the germline V gene. V dropped 0 bases and J dropped 1 base, with 11 bases sitting between them. The CDR3 region has the DNA TGTGCCAGCAGCTTGGATGCCAGGCATTCTGGGGCCAACGTCCTGACTTTC. Translating it yields CASSLDARHSGANVLTF. The variable domain in full, with the rest retrieved from reference TRBV5-8 and TRBJ2-6, is EAGVTQSPTHLIKTRGQQATLRCSPISGHTSVYWYQQALGLGLQFLLWYDEGEERNRGNFPPRFSGRQFPNYSSELNVNALELEDSALYLCASSLDARHSGANVLTFGAGSRLTVL.

Ten or more counts support this clone. The gene calls are TRBV28 and TRBJ2-4, with D unresolved. This CDR3 has 14 amino acids. V was clipped by 4 bases and J by 3 bases, with 10 bases between them. Germline-derived CDR1 and CDR2 are MDHEN and SYDVKM. The CDR3 loop is CASSSGFHKNIQYF. The CDR3 nucleotides are TGTGCCAGCAGTTCTGGGTTCCACAAAAACATTCAGTACTTC.

The genes are TRBV7-9 and TRBJ2-3; unclear D gene. The germline V gene encodes CDR1 SEHNR and CDR2 FQNEAQ (reference sequence). V shed 4 bases and J shed 2 bases, with 4 bases lying between them. CDR3 length: 12 residues. The CDR3 region has the DNA TGTGCCAGCAGCTCTTACACAGATACGCAGTATTTT. It is translated as CASSSYTDTQYF.

The J gene is TRBJ2-3, the V gene TRBV4-2, with 12 nucleotides matching TRBD2. Germline V lookup: CDR1 LGHNA, CDR2 YNFKEQ. Trimming removed 0 bases from V and 2 bases from J; junction bases left unmatched: 6. This CDR3 spans 18 amino acids. CDR3 bases: TGTGCCAGCAGCCAAGATTGGCTAGCGGGGGGGCCCACAGATACGCAGTATTTT. Its translation is CASSQDWLAGGPTDTQYF.

The rearrangement uses TRBV7-2 and TRBJ1-6; possible D gene TRBD1, 5 bases. The CDR3 is made up of 16 amino acids. Trimming took off 5 bases at V and 9 bases at J, with 20 bases between the two ends. CDR1 is SGHTA and CDR2 is FQGNSA in the germline V gene. CDR3 DNA: TGTGCCAGCAGCCCAAACCGGGACCCTAGGGGTTCACCCCTCCACTTT. Protein product: CASSPNRDPRGSPLHF.

This chain uses TRBV15 with TRBJ1-2, with 10 nucleotides matching TRBD1. Germline V gives CDR1 LNHNV, CDR2 YYDKDF (reference sequence). V lost 0 bases and J lost 4; bases outside the gene matches: 11. This CDR3 has 18 residues. CDR3 nucleotides: TGTGCCACCAGCAGAGACCAACGGACAGGGGGTCGCGGCTATGGCTACACCTTC. Amino acids: CATSRDQRTGGRGYGYTF.

This clone appeared a single time. The chain has TRBV7-8 and TRBJ2-6; D remains unclear. Germline CDR1 SGHVS, CDR2 FQNEAQ. V was shortened by 7 bases and J by 10 bases, with 20 bases between the two germline ends. The CDR3 totals 15 residues. The CDR3: CASTPDLGAANVLTF. Here the CDR3 DNA reads TGTGCCAGCACCCCGGACCTAGGTGCCGCAAACGTCCTGACTTTC. Together with reference TRBV7-8 and TRBJ2-6, the CDR3 gives the full variable domain: GAGVSQSPRYKVAKRGQDVALRCDPISGHVSLFWYQQALGQGPEFLTYFQNEAQLDKSGLPSDRFFAERPEGSVSTLKIQRTQQEDSAVYLCASTPDLGAANVLTFGAGSRLTVL.

V is TRBV19 and J is TRBJ1-6; weak D call: TRBD1 (5 bases). CDR1 is LNHDA and CDR2 is SQIVND in the germline V gene (reference sequence). This CDR3 has 14 amino acids. V was shortened by 5 bases and J by 7 bases, with 12 bases between the two germline ends. CDR3 protein: CASSYGTGNSPLHF. The CDR3 DNA sequence: TGTGCCAGTAGTTATGGGACTGGAAATTCACCCCTCCACTTT.

V gene TRBV6-5 combines with J gene TRBJ1-2; no clear D. Between the trimmed V and J ends, which lost 6 bases and 7 bases, there was a span of 12 bases. This CDR3 comprises 12 residues. Germline-derived CDR1 and CDR2 are MNHEY and SVGAGI. CDR3 protein: CASRMKGGGYTF. CDR3 sequence (DNA): TGTGCCAGCAGGATGAAGGGTGGTGGCTACACCTTC.

The chain uses TRBV11-2 and TRBJ2-7; 7 positions match TRBD1. This CDR3 spans 14 amino acids. CDR1 and CDR2 (germline): SGHAT, FQNNGV. The trim removed 1 base at V and 2 bases at J, leaving 2 bases unmatched. The CDR3 protein is CASSLGQGPYEQYV. The CDR3 coding sequence is TGTGCCAGCAGCTTAGGACAGGGCCCCTACGAGCAGTACGTC.

This rearrangement joins TRBV11-2 to TRBJ2-1; no firm D call. With 4 bases removed from V and 5 bases from J, the gap between germline ends came to 15 bases. This CDR3 spans 15 amino acids. CDR1 and CDR2 from the germline V gene are SGHAT and FQNNGV. The CDR3 is CASSSLADENNEQFF. The CDR3 DNA sequence: TGTGCCAGCAGCTCGCTGGCTGATGAGAACAATGAGCAGTTCTTC.

The rearrangement uses TRBV7-9 and TRBJ1-2; weak D call: TRBD1 (5 bases). V lost 2 bases and J lost 3, with 13 bases in between. The CDR3 covers 15 residues. The V gene's germline CDR1 is SEHNR and CDR2 FQNEAQ (reference sequence). The CDR3 nucleotides are TGTGCCAGCAGCTTACTCAGGGAACGGTACTATGGCTACACCTTC. This gives the protein CASSLLRERYYGYTF.

J is TRBJ1-2 and V is TRBV6-5, with a possible D match to TRBD1 (6 bases). V dropped 0 bases and J dropped 4 bases, with 12 bases sitting between them. CDR1 MNHEY and CDR2 SVGAGI come from the germline V gene. The CDR3 sequence is 15 residues long. For the CDR3, the DNA is TGTGCCAGCAGTTACTCCCGGGGGCCCCTCTATGGCTACACCTTC. This sequence encodes CASSYSRGPLYGYTF.

There are a few counts of this clone. J is TRBJ1-2 and V is TRBV6-1; D not certain. CDR1 is MNHNS, CDR2 SASEGT, per germline. The V gene lost 0 bases and the J gene lost 5 bases, with 13 bases spanning the gap. This CDR3 has 15 residues. The CDR3 sequence: CASSEAVGLTYGYTF. The CDR3 DNA reads TGTGCCAGCAGTGAAGCGGTAGGGCTTACGTATGGCTACACCTTC.

The chain links TRBV2 to TRBJ2-3, with 9 positions matching TRBD1. V dropped 6 bases and J dropped 1; count of bases not matched to a gene: 5. This CDR3 spans 15 amino acids. Germline CDR1 reads SNHLY; CDR2 reads FYNNEI. In nucleotides, the CDR3 is TGTGCCAGCAGGAGACAGGGGGTCGGCACAGATACGCAGTATTTT. The encoded protein is CASRRQGVGTDTQYF.

This chain uses TRBV6-2 or TRBV6-3 with TRBJ1-5, with D possibly matching TRBD1 (5 bases). V lost 6 bases, J lost 3 bases, and 18 bases lay in between. The CDR3 consists of 16 residues. Germline V gives CDR1 MNHEY, CDR2 SVGEGT. The CDR3 bases are TGTGCCAGCAGCACAGCCGGAGGGACCCCCAATCAGCCCCAGCATTTT. Residues: CASSTAGGTPNQPQHF.

This chain joins TRBV11-3 and TRBJ2-3; 7 bases map to TRBD2. The CDR3 is made up of 13 amino acids. The J segment lost 6 bases and the V segment lost 4 bases, leaving 4 bases of the junction unmatched. Germline V CDR1 and CDR2: SGHNT, YENEEA. DNA of the CDR3: TGTGCCAGCAGCTCCGGACTAGTTGATACGCAGTATTTT. Translating gives CASSSGLVDTQYF. The full variable domain, in which reference TRBV11-3 and TRBJ2-3 provide the parts outside the CDR3, is EAGVVQSPRYKIIEKKQPVAFWCNPISGHNTLYWYLQNLGQGPELLIRYENEEAVDDSQLPKDRFSAERLKGVDSTLKIQPAELGDSAVYLCASSSGLVDTQYFGPGTRLTVL.

V is TRBV11-2 and J is TRBJ1-1; 8 bases are shared with TRBD1. The germline V gene has CDR1 SGHAT and CDR2 FQNNGV. The junction had 4 bases not matched to a gene; V was cut back by 4 bases and J by 3 bases. CDR3 length: 14 amino acids. This CDR3 is CASSSDRVYTEAFF. CDR3 in DNA: TGTGCCAGCAGCTCGGACAGGGTGTACACTGAAGCTTTCTTT.

This clone was detected only once. The chain employs TRBV5-4 and TRBJ1-1; no clear D. Germline CDR1 is SGHNT and CDR2 is YYREEE (reference sequence). This CDR3 comprises 16 residues. Trimming stripped 4 bases from V and 0 bases from J, with 16 bases between. The CDR3 nucleotides are TGTGCCAGCAGCGACCGGACGGGCCTTGTGAACACTGAAGCTTTCTTT. It translates to CASSDRTGLVNTEAFF.

This chain uses TRBV4-1 with TRBJ1-2; D perhaps matches TRBD1 (6 bases). This CDR3 spans 18 amino acids. Trimming shortened V by 1 base and J by 4 bases, and 22 bases separated the two germline ends. Germline CDR1 MGHRA, CDR2 YSYEKL. CDR3 DNA: TGCGCCAGCAGCCAAGTAGTAAGGGGGAGAGGCAACGGCTATGGCTACACCTTC. It specifies CASSQVVRGRGNGYGYTF.

The rearrangement uses TRBV6-5 and TRBJ2-7; 7 bases match TRBD1. Germline CDR1 and CDR2: MNHEY and SVGAGI. CDR3 length: 14 amino acids. V trimming: 7 bases; J trimming: 1 base; junction bases outside the gene matches: 7. CDR3 in DNA: TGTGCCAGCACCCCGACAGGGCTGTCCTACGAGCAGTACTTC. Encoded protein: CASTPTGLSYEQYF.